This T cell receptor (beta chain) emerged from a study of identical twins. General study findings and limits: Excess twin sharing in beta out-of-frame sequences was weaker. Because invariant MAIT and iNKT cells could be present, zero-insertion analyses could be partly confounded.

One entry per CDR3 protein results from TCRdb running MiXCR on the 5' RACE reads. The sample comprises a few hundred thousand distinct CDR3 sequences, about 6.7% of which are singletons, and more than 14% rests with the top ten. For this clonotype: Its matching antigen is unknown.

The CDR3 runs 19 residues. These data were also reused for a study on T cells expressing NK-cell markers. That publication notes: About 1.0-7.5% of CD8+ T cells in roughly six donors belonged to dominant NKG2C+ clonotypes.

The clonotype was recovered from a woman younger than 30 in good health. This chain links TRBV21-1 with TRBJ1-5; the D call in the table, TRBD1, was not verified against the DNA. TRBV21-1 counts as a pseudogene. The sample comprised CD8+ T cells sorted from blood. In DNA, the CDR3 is TGTGCCAGCAGCACATCCGGGACATCAGGCACCCTCCGCAATCAGCCCCAGCATTTT. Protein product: CASSTSGTSGTLRNQPQHF.